This T cell receptor beta chain comes out of a study of blood T cells in healthy people across ages. In its sample, this clonotype was seen a few times. Per individual sample, total RNA of at least 5.5 micrograms was extracted. Primers used in a second PCR of about 7 to 12 cycles were a sample-barcoded 5' primer and a J-beta primer mix. TCRdb ran MiXCR on the 5' RACE reads and lists one entry per CDR3 protein. Seen here are about 1,800,000 distinct CDR3 sequences, roughly 28% observed once, and the top ten hold about 7.7%. The sample taken for sequencing was blood. The TCR originated in a woman aged 25 to 39 in good health.

The CDR3 reads CASSFNRDQETQYF. DNA for the CDR3: TGTGCCAGCAGCTTTAATAGGGACCAAGAGACCCAGTACTTC. The chain employs TRBV7-9 and TRBJ2-5; no firm D call. The CDR3 has 14 amino acids. Germline V gives CDR1 SEHNR, CDR2 FQNEAQ (reference sequence). V was cut by 3 bases and J by 0 bases, with 8 bases left in between.